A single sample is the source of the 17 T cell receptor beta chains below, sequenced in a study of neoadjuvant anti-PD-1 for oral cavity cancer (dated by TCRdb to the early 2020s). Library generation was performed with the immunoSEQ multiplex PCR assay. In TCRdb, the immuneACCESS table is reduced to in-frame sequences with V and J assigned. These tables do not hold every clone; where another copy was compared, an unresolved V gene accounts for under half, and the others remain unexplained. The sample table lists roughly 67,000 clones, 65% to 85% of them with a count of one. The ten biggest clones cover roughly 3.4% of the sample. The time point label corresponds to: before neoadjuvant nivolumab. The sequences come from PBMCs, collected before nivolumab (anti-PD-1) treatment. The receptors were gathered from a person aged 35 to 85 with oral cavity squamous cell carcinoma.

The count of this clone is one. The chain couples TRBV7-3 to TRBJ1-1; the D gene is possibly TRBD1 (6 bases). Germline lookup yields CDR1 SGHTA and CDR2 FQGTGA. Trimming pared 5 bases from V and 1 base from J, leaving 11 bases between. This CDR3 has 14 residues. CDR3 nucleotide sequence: TGTGCCAGCAGCCCGGGACACTCGAACACTGAAGCTTTCTTT. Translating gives CASSPGHSNTEAFF. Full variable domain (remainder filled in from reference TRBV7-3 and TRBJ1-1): GAGVSQTPSNKVTEKGKYVELRCDPISGHTALYWYRQSLGQGPEFLIYFQGTGAADDSGLPNDRFFAVRPEGSVSTLKIQRTERGDSAVYLCASSPGHSNTEAFFGQGTRLTVV.

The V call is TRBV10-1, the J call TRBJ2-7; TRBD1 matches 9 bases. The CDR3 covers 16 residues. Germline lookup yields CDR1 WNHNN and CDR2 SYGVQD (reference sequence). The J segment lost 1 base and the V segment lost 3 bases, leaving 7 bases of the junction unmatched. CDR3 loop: CASSDLGTGKSYEQYF. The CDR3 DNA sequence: TGCGCCAGCAGTGATTTGGGGACAGGGAAGTCCTACGAGCAGTACTTC.

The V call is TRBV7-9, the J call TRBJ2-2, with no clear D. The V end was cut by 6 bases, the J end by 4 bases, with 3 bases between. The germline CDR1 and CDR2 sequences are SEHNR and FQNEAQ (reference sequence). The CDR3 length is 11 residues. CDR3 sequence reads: CASRSTGELFF. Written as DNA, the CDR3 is TGTGCCAGCAGGAGCACCGGGGAGCTGTTTTTT.

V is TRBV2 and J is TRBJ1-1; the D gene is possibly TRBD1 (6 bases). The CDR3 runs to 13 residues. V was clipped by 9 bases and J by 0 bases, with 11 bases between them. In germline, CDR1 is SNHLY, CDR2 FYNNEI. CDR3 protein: CARVRDMNTEAFF. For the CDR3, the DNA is TGTGCCAGAGTCAGGGACATGAACACTGAAGCTTTCTTT.

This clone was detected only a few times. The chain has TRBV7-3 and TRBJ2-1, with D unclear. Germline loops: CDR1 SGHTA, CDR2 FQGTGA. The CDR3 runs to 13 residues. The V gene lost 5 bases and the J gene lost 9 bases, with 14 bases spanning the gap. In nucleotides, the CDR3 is TGTGCCAGCAGCGCCCACTTACAGAGTGAGCAGTTCTTC. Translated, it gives CASSAHLQSEQFF.

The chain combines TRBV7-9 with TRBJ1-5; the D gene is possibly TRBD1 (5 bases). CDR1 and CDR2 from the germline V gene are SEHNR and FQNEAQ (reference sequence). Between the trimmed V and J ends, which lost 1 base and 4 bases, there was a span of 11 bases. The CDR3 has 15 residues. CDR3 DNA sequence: TGTGCCAGCAGCTTAGGTAGGGACGGTAATCAGCCCCAGCATTTT. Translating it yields CASSLGRDGNQPQHF. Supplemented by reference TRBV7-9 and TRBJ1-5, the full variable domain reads DTGVSQNPRHKITKRGQNVTFRCDPISEHNRLYWYRQTLGQGPEFLTYFQNEAQLEKSRLLSDRFSAERPKGSFSTLEIQRTEQGDSAMYLCASSLGRDGNQPQHFGDGTRLSIL.

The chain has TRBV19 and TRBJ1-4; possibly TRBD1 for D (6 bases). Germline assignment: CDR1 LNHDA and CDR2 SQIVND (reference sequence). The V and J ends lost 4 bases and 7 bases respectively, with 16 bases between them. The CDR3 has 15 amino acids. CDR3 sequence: CASSNTGTMSEKLFF. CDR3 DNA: TGTGCCAGTAGTAACACAGGGACAATGAGTGAAAAACTGTTTTTT.

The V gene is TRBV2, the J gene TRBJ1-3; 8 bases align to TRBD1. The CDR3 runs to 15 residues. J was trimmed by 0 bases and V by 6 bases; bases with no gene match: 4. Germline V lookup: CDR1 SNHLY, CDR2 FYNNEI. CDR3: CASSQGAVSGNTIYF. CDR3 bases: TGTGCCAGCAGCCAGGGGGCGGTCTCTGGAAACACCATATATTTT.

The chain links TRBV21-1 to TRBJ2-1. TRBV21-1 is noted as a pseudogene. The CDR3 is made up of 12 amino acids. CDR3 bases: TGTGCCAGCAGCGCGGACGGGGCTGAGCAGTTCTTC. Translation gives CASSADGAEQFF.

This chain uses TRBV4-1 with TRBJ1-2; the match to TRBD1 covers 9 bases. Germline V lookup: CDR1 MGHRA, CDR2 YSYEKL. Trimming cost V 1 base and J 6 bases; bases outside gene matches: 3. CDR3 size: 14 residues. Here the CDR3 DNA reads TGCGCCAGCAGCCAAGTAACAGGGGGCGATGGCTACACCTTC. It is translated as CASSQVTGGDGYTF.

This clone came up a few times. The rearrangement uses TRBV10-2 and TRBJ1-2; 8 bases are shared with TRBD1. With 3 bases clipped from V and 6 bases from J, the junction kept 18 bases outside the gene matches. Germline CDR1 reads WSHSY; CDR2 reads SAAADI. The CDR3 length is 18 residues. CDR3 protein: CASSEWSIWQGAGDGYTF. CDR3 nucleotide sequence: TGCGCCAGCAGTGAATGGAGCATTTGGCAGGGGGCGGGGGATGGCTACACCTTC.

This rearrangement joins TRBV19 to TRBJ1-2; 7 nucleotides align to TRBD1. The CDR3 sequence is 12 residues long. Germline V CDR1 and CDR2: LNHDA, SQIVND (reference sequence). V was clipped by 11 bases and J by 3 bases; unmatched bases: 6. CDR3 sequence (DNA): TGTGCCGGGAAAACAGGGGACTATGGCTACACCTTC. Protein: CAGKTGDYGYTF.

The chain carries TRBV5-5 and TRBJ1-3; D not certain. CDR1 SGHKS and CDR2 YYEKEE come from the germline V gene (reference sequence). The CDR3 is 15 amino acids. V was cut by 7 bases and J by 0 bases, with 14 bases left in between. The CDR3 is CASFPRGGSGNTIYF. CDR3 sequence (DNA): TGTGCCAGCTTCCCGCGCGGAGGCTCTGGAAACACCATATATTTT.

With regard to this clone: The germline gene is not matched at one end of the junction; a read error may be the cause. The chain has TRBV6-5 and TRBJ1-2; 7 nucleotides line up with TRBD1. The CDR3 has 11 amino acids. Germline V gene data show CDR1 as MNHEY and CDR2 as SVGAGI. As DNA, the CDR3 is TGTGCCAGCAGTTACCGGGACAGCGAAGCCTTC. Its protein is CASSYRDSEAF.

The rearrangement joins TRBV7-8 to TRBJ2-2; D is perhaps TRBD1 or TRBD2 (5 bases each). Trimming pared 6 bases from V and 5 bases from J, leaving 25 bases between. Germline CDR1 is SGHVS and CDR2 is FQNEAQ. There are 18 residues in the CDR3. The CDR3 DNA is TGTGCCAGCAGATCGGGGCGGTTCGGGGTGGGGAAGACCGGGGAGCTGTTTTTT. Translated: CASRSGRFGVGKTGELFF.

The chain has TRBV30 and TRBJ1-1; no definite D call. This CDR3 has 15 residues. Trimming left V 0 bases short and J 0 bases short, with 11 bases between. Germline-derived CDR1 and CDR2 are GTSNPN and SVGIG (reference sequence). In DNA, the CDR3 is TGTGCCTGGAGTGTACTAGGCCAGCTGAACACTGAAGCTTTCTTT. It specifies CAWSVLGQLNTEAFF. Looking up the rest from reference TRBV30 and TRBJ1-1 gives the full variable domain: SQTIHQWPATLVQPVGSPLSLECTVEGTSNPNLYWYRQAAGRGLQLLFYSVGIGQISSEVPQNLSASRPQDRQFILSSKKLLLSDSGFYLCAWSVLGQLNTEAFFGQGTRLTVV.

CDR3 in amino acids: CASKGGRQSNQPQHF. CDR3 nucleotides: TGTGCCAGCAAGGGGGGTCGGCAGTCAAATCAGCCCCAGCATTTT. J is TRBJ1-5 and V is TRBV2, with TRBD1 as a possible D gene (6 bases). This CDR3 comprises 15 residues. Germline V lookup: CDR1 SNHLY, CDR2 FYNNEI. Trimming took off 7 bases at V and 4 bases at J, with 17 bases between the two ends.